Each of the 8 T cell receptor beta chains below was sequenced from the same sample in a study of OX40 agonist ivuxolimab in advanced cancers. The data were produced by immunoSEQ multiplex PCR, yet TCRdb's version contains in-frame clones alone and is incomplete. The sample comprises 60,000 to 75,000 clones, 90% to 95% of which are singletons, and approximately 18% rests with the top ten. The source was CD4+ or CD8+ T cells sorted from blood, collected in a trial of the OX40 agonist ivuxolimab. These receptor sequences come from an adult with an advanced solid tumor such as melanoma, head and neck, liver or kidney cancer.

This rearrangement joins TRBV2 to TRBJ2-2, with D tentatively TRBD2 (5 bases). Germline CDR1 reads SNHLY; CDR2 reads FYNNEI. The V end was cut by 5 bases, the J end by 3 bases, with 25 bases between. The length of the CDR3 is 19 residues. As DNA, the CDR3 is TGTGCCAGCAGTCAATCCCTGTACGTCGGCGGGCGGGACACCGGGGAGCTGTTTTTT. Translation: CASSQSLYVGGRDTGELFF.

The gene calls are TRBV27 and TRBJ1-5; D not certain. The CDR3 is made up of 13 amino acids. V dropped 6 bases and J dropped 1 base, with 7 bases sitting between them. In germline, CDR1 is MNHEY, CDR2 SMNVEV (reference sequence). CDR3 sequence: CASRMGSNQPQHF. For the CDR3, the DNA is TGTGCCAGCAGAATGGGGAGCAATCAGCCCCAGCATTTT.

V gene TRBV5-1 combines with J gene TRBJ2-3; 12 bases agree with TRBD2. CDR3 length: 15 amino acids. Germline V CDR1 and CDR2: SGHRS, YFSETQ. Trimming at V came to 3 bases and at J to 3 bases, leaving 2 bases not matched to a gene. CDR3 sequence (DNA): TGCGCCAGCAGCTGGACTAGCGGGGAAACAGATACGCAGTATTTT. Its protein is CASSWTSGETDTQYF.

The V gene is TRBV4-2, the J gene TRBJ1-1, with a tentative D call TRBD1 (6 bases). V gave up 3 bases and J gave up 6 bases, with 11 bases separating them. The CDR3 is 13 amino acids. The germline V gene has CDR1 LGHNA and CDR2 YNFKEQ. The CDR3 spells CASSQGGGSEAFF. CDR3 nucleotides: TGTGCCAGCAGCCAGGGGGGGGGCTCTGAAGCTTTCTTT.

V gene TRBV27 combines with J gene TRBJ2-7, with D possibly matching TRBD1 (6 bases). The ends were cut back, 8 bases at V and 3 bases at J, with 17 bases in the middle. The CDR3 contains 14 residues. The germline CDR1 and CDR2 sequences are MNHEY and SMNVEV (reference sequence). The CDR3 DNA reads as TGTGCCAGCGGTCAGGGGTCCGGTGGCTACGAGCAGTACTTC. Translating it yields CASGQGSGGYEQYF.

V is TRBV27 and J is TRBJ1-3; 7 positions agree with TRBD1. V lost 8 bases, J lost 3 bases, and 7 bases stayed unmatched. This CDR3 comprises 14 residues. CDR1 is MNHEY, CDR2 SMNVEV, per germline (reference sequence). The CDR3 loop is CASGDRALGNTIYF. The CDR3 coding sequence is TGTGCCAGCGGCGACAGGGCCCTTGGAAACACCATATATTTT.

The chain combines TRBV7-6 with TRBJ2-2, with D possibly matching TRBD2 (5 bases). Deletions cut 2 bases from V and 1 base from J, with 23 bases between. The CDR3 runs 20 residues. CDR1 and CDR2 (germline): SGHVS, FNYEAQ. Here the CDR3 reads CASSLSGTTELGVNTGELFF. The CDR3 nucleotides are TGTGCCAGCAGCTTATCCGGAACAACGGAGCTGGGAGTGAACACCGGGGAGCTGTTTTTT.

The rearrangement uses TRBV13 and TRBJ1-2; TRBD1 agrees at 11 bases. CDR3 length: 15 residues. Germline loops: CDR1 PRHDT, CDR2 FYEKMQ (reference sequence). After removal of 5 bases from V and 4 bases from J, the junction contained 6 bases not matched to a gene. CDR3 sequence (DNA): TGTGCCAGCAGCAGGGGACAGGGGGAGAGCTATGGCTACACCTTC. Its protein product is CASSRGQGESYGYTF.